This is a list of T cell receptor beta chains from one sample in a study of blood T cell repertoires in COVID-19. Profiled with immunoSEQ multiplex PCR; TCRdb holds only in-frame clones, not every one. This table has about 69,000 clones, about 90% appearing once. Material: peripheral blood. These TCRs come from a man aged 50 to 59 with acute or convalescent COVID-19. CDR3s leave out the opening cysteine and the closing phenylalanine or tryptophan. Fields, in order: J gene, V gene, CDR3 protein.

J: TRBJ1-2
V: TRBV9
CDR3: ASSALISMGYT

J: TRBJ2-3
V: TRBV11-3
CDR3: ASSLGVSGGRAEDTQY

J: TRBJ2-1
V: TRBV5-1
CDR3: ASTSGGANLDEQF

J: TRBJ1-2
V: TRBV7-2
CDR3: ASSLDDYYGYT

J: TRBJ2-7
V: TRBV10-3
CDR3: AIRTGAGSYEQY

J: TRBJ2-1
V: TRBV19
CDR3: ASSIGTTYNEQF

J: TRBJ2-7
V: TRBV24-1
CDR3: ATSDAGTGYEQY

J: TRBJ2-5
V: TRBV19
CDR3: ASSLDTSGETQY

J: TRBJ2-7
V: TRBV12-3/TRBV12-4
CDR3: ASSFSGTYEQY

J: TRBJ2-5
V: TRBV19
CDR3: ASSTGLAEKETQY

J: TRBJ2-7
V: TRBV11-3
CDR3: ASSLGPDSLEQY

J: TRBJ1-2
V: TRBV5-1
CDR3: ASSMDTFYGYT

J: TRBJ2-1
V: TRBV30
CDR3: AWTPSSYNEQF

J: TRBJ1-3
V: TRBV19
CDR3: ASSIGGFSGNTIY

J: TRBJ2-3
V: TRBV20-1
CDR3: SASGTSGSTDTQY

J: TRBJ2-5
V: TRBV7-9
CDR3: ASSSRQGILEETQY

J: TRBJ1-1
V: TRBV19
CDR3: ASSMAVNTEAF

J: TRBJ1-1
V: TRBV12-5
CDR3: ASGPPGDGTEAF

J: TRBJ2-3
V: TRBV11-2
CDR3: ASSSGWGTSKS

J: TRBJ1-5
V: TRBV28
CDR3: ASSSEKATQH

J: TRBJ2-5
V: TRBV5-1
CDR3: ASSLGPAGGLETQY

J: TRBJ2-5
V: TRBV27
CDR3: ASRTFYRGGETQY

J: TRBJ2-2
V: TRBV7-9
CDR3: ASSLTGLAGPGELF

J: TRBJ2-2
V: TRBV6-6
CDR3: ASSQTRVTLTGELF

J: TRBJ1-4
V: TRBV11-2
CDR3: ASSSLGTTTNEKLF

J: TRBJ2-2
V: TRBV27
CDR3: ASSLEGAGGTGELF

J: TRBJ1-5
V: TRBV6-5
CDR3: ASSSERQTSNQPQH

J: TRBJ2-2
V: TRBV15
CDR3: ATSRDLDTGELF

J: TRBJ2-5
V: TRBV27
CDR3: ASSLSVNRGPETQY

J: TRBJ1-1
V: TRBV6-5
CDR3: ASSYSGGGGTEAF

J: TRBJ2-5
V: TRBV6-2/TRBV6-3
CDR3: ASSKGTYDQETQY

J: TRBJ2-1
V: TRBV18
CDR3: ASSPRRGVDSGRRSYNEQF

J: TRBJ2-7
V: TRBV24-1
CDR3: ATSARRHSYEQY

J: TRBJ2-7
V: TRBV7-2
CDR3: ASSPEARGPAYEQY

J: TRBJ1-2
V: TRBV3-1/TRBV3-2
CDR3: ASSQPTGGAGGYT

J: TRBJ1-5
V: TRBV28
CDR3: ATQRVGNQPQH

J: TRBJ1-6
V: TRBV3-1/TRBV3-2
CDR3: ASSQGTANSPLH

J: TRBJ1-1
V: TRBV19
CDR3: ASSIRQNTEAF

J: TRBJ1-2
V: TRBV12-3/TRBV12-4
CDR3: ASREGRGDGYT

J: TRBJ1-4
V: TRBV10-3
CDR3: AISERSYEKLF

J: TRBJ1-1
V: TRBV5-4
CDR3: ASSLVTGTEAF

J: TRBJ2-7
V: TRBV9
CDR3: ASSVGQGSAYEQY

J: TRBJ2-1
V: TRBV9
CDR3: ASSVGRNEQF

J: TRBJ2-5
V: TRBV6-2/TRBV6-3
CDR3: ASSYSTLAIQETQY

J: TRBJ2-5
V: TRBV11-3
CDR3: ASSARLSGRGETQY

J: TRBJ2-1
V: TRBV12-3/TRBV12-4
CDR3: ASRLTRPDEQF

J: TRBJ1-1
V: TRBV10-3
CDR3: AINRQGKNTEAF

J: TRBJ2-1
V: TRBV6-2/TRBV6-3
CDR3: ASSYTPTGAAAYNEQF

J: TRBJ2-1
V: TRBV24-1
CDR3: ATRSLLAVFYNEQF

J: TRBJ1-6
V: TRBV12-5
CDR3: ASGLVLATSSPLH

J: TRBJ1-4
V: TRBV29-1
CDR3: SVRRGSGEKLF

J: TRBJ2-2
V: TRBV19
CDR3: ASTRLAPGSATGELF